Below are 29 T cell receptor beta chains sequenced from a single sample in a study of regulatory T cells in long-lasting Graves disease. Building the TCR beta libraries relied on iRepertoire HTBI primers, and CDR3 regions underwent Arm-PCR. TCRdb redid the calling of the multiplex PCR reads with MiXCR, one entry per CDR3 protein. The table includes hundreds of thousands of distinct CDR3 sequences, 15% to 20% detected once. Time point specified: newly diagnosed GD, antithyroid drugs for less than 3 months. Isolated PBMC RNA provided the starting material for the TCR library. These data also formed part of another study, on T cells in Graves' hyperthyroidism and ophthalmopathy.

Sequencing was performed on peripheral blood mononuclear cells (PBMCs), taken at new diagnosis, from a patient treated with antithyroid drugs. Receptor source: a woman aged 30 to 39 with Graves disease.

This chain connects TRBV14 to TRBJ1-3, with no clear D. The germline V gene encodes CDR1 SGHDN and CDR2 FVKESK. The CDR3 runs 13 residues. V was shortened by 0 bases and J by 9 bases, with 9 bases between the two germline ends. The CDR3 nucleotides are TGTGCCAGCAGCCAAGAATCATATAGCACCATATATTTT. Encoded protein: CASSQESYSTIYF. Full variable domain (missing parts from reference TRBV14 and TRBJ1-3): EAGVTQFPSHSVIEKGQTVTLRCDPISGHDNLYWYRRVMGKEIKFLLHFVKESKQDESGMPNNRFLAERTGGTYSTLKVQPAELEDSGVYFCASSQESYSTIYFGEGSWLTVV.

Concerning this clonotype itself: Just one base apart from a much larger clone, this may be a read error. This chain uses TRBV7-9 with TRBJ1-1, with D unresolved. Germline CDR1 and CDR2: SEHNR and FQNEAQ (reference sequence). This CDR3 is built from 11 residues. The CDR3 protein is CASRSNTEASF. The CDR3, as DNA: TGTGCCAGCCGATCCAACACTGAAGCTTCCTTT.

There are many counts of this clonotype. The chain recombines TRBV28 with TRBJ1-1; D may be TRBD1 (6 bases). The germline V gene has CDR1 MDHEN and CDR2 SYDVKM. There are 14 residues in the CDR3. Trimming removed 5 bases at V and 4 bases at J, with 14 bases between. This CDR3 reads CASSVGGFSTEAFF. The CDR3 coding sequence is TGTGCCAGCAGTGTCGGGGGCTTTAGCACTGAAGCTTTCTTT. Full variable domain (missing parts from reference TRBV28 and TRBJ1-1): DVKVTQSSRYLVKRTGEKVFLECVQDMDHENMFWYRQDPGLGLRLIYFSYDVKMKEKGDIPEGYSVSREKKERFSLILESASTNQTSMYLCASSVGGFSTEAFFGQGTRLTVV.

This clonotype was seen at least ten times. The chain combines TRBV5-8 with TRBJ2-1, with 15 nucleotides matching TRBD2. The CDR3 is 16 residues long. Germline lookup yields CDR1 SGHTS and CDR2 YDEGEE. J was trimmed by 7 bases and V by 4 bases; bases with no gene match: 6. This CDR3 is CASSPLGLAGGNEQFF. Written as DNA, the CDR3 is TGTGCCAGCAGCCCCCTGGGACTAGCGGGAGGTAATGAGCAGTTCTTC. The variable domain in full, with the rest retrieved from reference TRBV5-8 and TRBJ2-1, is EAGVTQSPTHLIKTRGQQATLRCSPISGHTSVYWYQQALGLGLQFLLWYDEGEERNRGNFPPRFSGRQFPNYSSELNVNALELEDSALYLCASSPLGLAGGNEQFFGPGTRLTVL.

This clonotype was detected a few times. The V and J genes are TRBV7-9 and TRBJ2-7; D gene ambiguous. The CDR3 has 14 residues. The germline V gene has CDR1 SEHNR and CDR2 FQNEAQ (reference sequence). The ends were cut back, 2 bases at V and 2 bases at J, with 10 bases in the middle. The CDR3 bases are TGTGCCAGCAGCTTAAGGGTAGATACCTACGAGCAGTACTTC. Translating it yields CASSLRVDTYEQYF.

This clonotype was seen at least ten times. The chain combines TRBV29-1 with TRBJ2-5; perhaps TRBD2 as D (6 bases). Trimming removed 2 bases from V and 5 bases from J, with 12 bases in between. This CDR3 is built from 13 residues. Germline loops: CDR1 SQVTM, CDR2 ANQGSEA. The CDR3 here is CSVEKGTGETQYF. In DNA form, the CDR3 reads TGCAGCGTTGAAAAGGGGACTGGGGAGACCCAGTACTTC.

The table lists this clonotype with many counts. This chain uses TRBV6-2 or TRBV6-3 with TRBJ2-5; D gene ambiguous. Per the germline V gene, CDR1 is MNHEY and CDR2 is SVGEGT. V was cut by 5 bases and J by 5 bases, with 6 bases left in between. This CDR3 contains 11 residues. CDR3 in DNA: TGTGCCAGCAGTGAATGGGAGACCCAGTACTTC. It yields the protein CASSEWETQYF.

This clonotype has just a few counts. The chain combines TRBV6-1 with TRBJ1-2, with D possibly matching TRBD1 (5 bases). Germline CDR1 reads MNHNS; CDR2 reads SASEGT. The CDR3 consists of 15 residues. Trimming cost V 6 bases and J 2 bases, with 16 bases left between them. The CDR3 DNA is TGTGCCAGCAGGGAAAGGGGCGACGGGAACTATGGCTACACCTTC. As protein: CASRERGDGNYGYTF.

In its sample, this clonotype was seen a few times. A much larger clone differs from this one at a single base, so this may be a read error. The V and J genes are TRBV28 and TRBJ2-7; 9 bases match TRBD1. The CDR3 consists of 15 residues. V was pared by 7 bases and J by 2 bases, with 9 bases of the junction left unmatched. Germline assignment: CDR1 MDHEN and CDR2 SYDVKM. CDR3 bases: TGTGCCAGCAAAGCCGGGACAGGGAGTCCCTACGAGCAGTACTTC. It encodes CASKAGTGSPYEQYF.

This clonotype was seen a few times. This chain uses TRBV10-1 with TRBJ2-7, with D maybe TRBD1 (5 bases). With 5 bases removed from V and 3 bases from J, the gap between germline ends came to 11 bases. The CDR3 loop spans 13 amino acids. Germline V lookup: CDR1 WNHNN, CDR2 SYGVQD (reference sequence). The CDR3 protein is CASSFTQGYEQYF. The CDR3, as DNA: TGCGCCAGCAGTTTTACTCAGGGCTACGAGCAGTACTTC.

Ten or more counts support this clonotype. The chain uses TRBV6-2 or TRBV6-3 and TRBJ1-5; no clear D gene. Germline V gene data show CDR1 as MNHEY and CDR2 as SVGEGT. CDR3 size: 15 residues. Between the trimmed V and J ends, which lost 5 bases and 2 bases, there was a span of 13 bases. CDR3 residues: CASSPRGRGNQPQHF. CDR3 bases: TGTGCCAGCAGTCCGCGAGGGAGGGGCAATCAGCCCCAGCATTTT.

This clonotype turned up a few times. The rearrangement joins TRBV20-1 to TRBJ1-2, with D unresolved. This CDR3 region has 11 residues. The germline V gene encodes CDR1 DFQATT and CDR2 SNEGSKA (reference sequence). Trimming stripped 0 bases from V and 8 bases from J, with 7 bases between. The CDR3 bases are TGCAGTGCTAGAGAGGGGTTGGGCTACACCTTC. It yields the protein CSAREGLGYTF.

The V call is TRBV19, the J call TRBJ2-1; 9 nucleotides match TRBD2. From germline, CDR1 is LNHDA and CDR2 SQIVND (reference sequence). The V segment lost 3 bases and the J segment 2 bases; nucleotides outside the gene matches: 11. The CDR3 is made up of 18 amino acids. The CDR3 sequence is CASSIRAVAGVTYNEQFF. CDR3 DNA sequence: TGTGCCAGTAGTATTCGGGCTGTAGCGGGAGTTACCTACAATGAGCAGTTCTTC.

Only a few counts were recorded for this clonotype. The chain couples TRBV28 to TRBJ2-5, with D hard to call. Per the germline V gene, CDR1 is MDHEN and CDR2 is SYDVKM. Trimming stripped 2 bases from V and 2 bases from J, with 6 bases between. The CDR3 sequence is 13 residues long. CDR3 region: CASSLTLQETQYF. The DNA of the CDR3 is TGTGCCAGCAGTTTAACCCTACAAGAGACCCAGTACTTC.

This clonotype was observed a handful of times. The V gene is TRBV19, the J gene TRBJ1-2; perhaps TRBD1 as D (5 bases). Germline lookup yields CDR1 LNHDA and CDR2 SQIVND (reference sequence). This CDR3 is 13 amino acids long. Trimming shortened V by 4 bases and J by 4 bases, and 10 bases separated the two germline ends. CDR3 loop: CASSTDSFYGYTF. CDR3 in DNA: TGTGCCAGTAGTACCGACAGCTTCTATGGCTACACCTTC.

CDR3 bases: TGTGCCTGGAAAACGGGGACCCTGGCAGATACGCAGTATTTT. Its protein product is CAWKTGTLADTQYF. The J gene is TRBJ2-3, the V gene TRBV30, with D perhaps matching TRBD1 or TRBD2 (5 bases each). V shed 4 bases and J shed 4 bases, with 15 bases lying between them. Germline CDR1 reads GTSNPN; CDR2 reads SVGIG (reference sequence). This CDR3 is 14 amino acids long.

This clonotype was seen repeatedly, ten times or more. CDR3 protein: CASRAGETDTQYF. CDR3 nucleotide sequence: TGCGCCAGCAGGGCAGGGGAGACAGATACGCAGTATTTT. The V gene is TRBV5-1, the J gene TRBJ2-3; possible D gene TRBD1, 6 bases. V lost 5 bases, J lost 3 bases, and 10 bases lay in between. The CDR3 extends over 13 amino acids. Germline CDR1 SGHRS, CDR2 YFSETQ.

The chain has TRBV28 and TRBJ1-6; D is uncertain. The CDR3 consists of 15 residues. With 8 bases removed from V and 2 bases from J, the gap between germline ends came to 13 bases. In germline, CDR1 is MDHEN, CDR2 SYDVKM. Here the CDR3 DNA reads TGTGCCAGCGCCGTTTTGGACCCCTATAATTCACCCCTCCACTTT. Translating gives CASAVLDPYNSPLHF.

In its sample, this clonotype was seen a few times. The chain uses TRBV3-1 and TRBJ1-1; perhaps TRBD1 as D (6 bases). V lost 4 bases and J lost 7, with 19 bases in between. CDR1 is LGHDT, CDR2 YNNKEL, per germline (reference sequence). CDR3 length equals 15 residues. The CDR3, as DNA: TGTGCCAGCAGCCCCCCAACAGGGAGAGAAGGTGAAGCTTTCTTT. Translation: CASSPPTGREGEAFF.

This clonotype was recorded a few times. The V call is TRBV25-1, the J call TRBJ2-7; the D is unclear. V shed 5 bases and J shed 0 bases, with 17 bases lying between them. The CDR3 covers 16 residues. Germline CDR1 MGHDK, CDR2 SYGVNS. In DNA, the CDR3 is TGTGCCAGCAGTAAAGGGAACGAGCTTTTCTCCTACGAGCAGTACTTC. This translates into CASSKGNELFSYEQYF.

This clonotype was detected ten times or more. CDR3: CASSSVQGRPTDTQYF. CDR3 bases: TGTGCCAGCAGTTCCGTACAGGGGCGACCCACAGATACGCAGTATTTT. The V call is TRBV28, the J call TRBJ2-3; 7 bases fit TRBD1. This CDR3 contains 16 residues. V gave up 4 bases and J gave up 2 bases; unmatched junction bases: 9. The germline V gene encodes CDR1 MDHEN and CDR2 SYDVKM. Complete variable domain (other parts from reference TRBV28 and TRBJ2-3): DVKVTQSSRYLVKRTGEKVFLECVQDMDHENMFWYRQDPGLGLRLIYFSYDVKMKEKGDIPEGYSVSREKKERFSLILESASTNQTSMYLCASSSVQGRPTDTQYFGPGTRLTVL.

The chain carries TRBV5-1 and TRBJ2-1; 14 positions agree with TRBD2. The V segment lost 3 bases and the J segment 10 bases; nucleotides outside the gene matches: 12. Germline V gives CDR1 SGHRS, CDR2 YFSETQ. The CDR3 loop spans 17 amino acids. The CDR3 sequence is CASSSTLGLAGEGEQFF. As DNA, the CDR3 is TGCGCCAGCAGCTCGACCCTGGGACTAGCGGGAGAAGGCGAGCAGTTCTTC.

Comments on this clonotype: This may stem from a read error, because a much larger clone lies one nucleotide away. CDR3 sequence reads: CAGIIDPGQGNEAFF. The CDR3 DNA is TGTGCCGGCATCATCGATCCGGGACAGGGGAATGAAGCTTTCTTT. V usage is TRBV6-1 and J usage is TRBJ1-1, with 10 positions matching TRBD1. CDR1 MNHNS and CDR2 SASEGT come from the germline V gene. This CDR3 region has 15 residues. J lost 7 bases, V lost 11 bases, and 16 bases had no gene match.

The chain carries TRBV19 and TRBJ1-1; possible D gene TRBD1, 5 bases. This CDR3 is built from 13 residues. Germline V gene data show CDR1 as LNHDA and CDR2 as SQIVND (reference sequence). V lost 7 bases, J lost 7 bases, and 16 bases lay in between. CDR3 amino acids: CASKVRRGLEAFF. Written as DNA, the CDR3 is TGTGCCAGTAAGGTAAGACGGGGACTTGAAGCTTTCTTT. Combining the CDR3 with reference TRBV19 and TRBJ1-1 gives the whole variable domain DGGITQSPKYLFRKEGQNVTLSCEQNLNHDAMYWYRQDPGQGLRLIYYSQIVNDFQKGDIAEGYSVSREKKESFPLTVTSAQKNPTAFYLCASKVRRGLEAFFGQGTRLTVV.

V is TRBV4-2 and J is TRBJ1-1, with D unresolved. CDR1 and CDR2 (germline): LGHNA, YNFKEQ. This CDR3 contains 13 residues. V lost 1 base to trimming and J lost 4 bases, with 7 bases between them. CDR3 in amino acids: CASSQGFVTEAFF. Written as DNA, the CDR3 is TGTGCCAGCAGCCAAGGGTTTGTCACTGAAGCTTTCTTT.

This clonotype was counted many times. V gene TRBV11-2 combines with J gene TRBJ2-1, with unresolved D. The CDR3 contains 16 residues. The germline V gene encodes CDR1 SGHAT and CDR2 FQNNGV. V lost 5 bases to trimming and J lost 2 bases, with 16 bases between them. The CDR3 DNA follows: TGTGCCAGCAGCCCTAGACTCCCTGGCGCCTACAATGAGCAGTTCTTC. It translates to CASSPRLPGAYNEQFF.

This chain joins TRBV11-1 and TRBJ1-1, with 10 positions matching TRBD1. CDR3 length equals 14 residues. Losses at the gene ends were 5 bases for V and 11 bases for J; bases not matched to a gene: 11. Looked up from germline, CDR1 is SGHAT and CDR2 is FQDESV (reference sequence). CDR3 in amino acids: CASSDGQGDRSAFF. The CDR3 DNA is TGTGCCAGCAGCGACGGACAGGGGGACCGTTCGGCTTTCTTT.

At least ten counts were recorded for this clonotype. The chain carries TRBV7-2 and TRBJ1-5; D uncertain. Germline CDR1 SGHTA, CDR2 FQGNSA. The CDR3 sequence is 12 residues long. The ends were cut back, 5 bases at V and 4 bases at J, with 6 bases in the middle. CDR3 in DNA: TGTGCCAGCAGCCCGGCTAATCAGCCCCAGCATTTT. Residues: CASSPANQPQHF.

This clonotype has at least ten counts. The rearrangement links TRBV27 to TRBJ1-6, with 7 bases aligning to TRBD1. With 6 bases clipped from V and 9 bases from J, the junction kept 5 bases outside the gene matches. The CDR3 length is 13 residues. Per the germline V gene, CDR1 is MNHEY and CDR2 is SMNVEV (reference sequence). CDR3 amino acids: CASSPPGGSPLHF. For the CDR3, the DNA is TGTGCCAGCAGCCCACCAGGGGGTTCACCCCTCCACTTT.